The 12 T cell receptor beta chains below were found in one sample sequenced in a study of T cells in Graves' hyperthyroidism and ophthalmopathy. TCR beta CDR3 region amplification was performed from RNA transcripts. HTBI primers were employed in a first-round RT-PCR of the TCR CDR3. Each CDR3 protein is one row after TCRdb ran MiXCR on the multiplex PCR reads. This table has about 640,000 distinct CDR3 sequences, roughly 14% appearing once. The sequencing input was blood. The receptor source for this set is a woman aged 45-60 years with Graves' ophthalmopathy.

This clonotype was seen at least ten times. The chain joins TRBV11-3 to TRBJ2-1, with D possibly matching TRBD2 (6 bases). The CDR3 length is 13 residues. The germline V and J ends were trimmed by 1 base and 5 bases, with 6 bases remaining between them. Germline-derived CDR1 and CDR2 are SGHNT and YENEEA. In DNA, the CDR3 is TGTGCCAGCAGCTTAGCGGGAGACAATGAGCAGTTCTTC. It is translated as CASSLAGDNEQFF.

V usage is TRBV2 and J usage is TRBJ2-1; 8 bases map to TRBD2. After removal of 1 base from V and 8 bases from J, the junction contained 13 bases not matched to a gene. The CDR3 covers 17 residues. Germline loops: CDR1 SNHLY, CDR2 FYNNEI. Written as DNA, the CDR3 is TGTGCCAGCAGTGAAGTGACAACTCCGGGACTAGTGCATGAGCAGTTCTTC. The encoded protein is CASSEVTTPGLVHEQFF. Combining the CDR3 with reference TRBV2 and TRBJ2-1 gives the whole variable domain EPEVTQTPSHQVTQMGQEVILRCVPISNHLYFYWYRQILGQKVEFLVSFYNNEISEKSEIFDDQFSVERPDGSNFTLKIRSTKLEDSAMYFCASSEVTTPGLVHEQFFGPGTRLTVL.

The table lists this clonotype with many counts. The rearrangement links TRBV6-1 to TRBJ2-5; 11 positions agree with TRBD2. CDR3 length: 14 residues. Germline lookup yields CDR1 MNHNS and CDR2 SASEGT. V trimming: 6 bases; J trimming: 1 base; junction bases outside the gene matches: 1. CDR3 protein: CASSGTSGQETQYF. For the CDR3, the DNA is TGTGCCAGCAGCGGGACTAGCGGCCAAGAGACCCAGTACTTC.

The gene calls are TRBV9 and TRBJ1-2; D is undetermined. V dropped 9 bases and J dropped 0 bases, with 21 bases sitting between them. The CDR3 sequence is 16 residues long. CDR1 is SGDLS, CDR2 YYNGEE, per germline. DNA for the CDR3: TGTGCCATCACAACGGGCCCAGGCACTGCTAACTATGGCTACACCTTC. Translation: CAITTGPGTANYGYTF.

This clonotype was seen repeatedly, ten times or more. The J gene is TRBJ2-7, the V gene TRBV4-1, with 7 nucleotides matching TRBD1. This CDR3 has 15 residues. Looked up from germline, CDR1 is MGHRA and CDR2 is YSYEKL. After removal of 0 bases from V and 3 bases from J, the junction contained 5 bases not matched to a gene. For the CDR3, the DNA is TGCGCCAGCAGCCAAGAGACAGGGTCGATCTACGAGCAGTACTTC. Its protein is CASSQETGSIYEQYF.

This clonotype was seen many times. CDR3 DNA sequence: TGCAGTGCTAGAAATTCCGGGAGCCTACAGCCCCAGCATTTT. It translates to CSARNSGSLQPQHF. The rearrangement joins TRBV20-1 to TRBJ1-5; D is unresolved. Germline loops: CDR1 DFQATT, CDR2 SNEGSKA (reference sequence). Trimming removed 2 bases at V and 7 bases at J, with 15 bases between. This CDR3 comprises 14 residues.

To note about this clonotype: A much larger clonotype is one base distant, so this may be a read error. The chain joins TRBV3-1 to TRBJ2-1; D gene ambiguous. The CDR3 length is 14 residues. Germline-derived CDR1 and CDR2 are LGHDT and YNNKEL (reference sequence). CDR3 region: CASSHHYLRNGQFF. CDR3 DNA sequence: TGTGCCAGCAGCCACCATTACCTCCGCAATGGGCAGTTCTTC.

This clonotype appeared many times. The rearrangement uses TRBV29-1 and TRBJ2-7; tentatively, D is TRBD2 (6 bases). The germline V gene encodes CDR1 SQVTM and CDR2 ANQGSEA. The CDR3 runs 14 residues. V was cut by 7 bases and J by 3 bases, with 19 bases left in between. This CDR3 is CSATAGRDFYEQYF. CDR3 DNA sequence: TGCAGCGCAACCGCGGGACGCGACTTCTACGAGCAGTACTTC.

The chain recombines TRBV29-1 with TRBJ1-2; D unresolved. Trimming pared 1 base from V and 4 bases from J, leaving 7 bases between. Germline CDR1 is SQVTM and CDR2 is ANQGSEA. This CDR3 comprises 12 residues. The CDR3 DNA is TGCAGCGTTGAAGTGGGAGCCTATGGCTACACCTTC. Translated: CSVEVGAYGYTF.

Only one count was recorded for this clonotype. A much larger clone lies a single base off, so this may be a read error. This chain uses TRBV30 with TRBJ1-4; D possibly corresponds to TRBD1 (5 bases). Trimming stripped 5 bases from V and 0 bases from J, with 7 bases between. The CDR3 runs 13 residues. Germline CDR1 and CDR2: GTSNPN and SVGIG (reference sequence). The CDR3 nucleotides are TGTGCCTGGGACAGTGCAACTAATGAAAAACTGTTTTTT. Encoded protein: CAWDSATNEKLFF.

The table lists this clonotype with many counts. CDR3 residues: CASTFFGLAVQETQYF. In DNA, the CDR3 is TGTGCCAGCACCTTTTTCGGACTAGCGGTGCAAGAGACCCAGTACTTC. The chain couples TRBV6-1 to TRBJ2-5; 10 bases agree with TRBD2. Losses at the gene ends were 7 bases for V and 2 bases for J; bases not matched to a gene: 10. The CDR3 consists of 16 residues. Germline V gene sequence: CDR1 MNHNS, CDR2 SASEGT.

This clonotype was seen at least ten times. This chain joins TRBV28 and TRBJ1-5; no clear D. The germline V and J ends were trimmed by 3 bases and 1 base, with 10 bases remaining between them. CDR1 is MDHEN and CDR2 is SYDVKM in the germline V gene. The CDR3 covers 15 residues. The chain's CDR3 is CASSFGRQSNQPQHF. For the CDR3, the DNA is TGTGCCAGCAGTTTCGGGCGGCAGAGCAATCAGCCCCAGCATTTT. The full variable domain, in which reference TRBV28 and TRBJ1-5 provide the parts outside the CDR3, is DVKVTQSSRYLVKRTGEKVFLECVQDMDHENMFWYRQDPGLGLRLIYFSYDVKMKEKGDIPEGYSVSREKKERFSLILESASTNQTSMYLCASSFGRQSNQPQHFGDGTRLSIL.